Below, 20 T cell receptor beta chains from the same sample are listed, as sequenced in a study of blood T cell repertoires in COVID-19. Sequencing was performed with immunoSEQ multiplex PCR; in TCRdb, only in-frame clones are kept and a portion is missing. The top ten clones hold under 6.5% of a sample with under 200,000 clones, approximately 79% of them seen once. The sample was PBMCs or T cells enriched from blood (not recorded which). Receptors were obtained from a woman in her sixties with acute COVID-19.

V and J are TRBV5-6 and TRBJ1-1; the D gene is possibly TRBD1 (5 bases). This CDR3 region has 13 residues. Germline V CDR1 and CDR2: SGHDT, YYEEEE. Between the trimmed V and J ends, which lost 4 bases and 8 bases, there was a span of 15 bases. CDR3 sequence reads: CASSASGGREAFF. CDR3 DNA sequence: TGTGCCAGCAGCGCGTCCGGGGGGAGAGAAGCTTTCTTT.

The CDR3 sequence: CASSPPSQGKNTEAFF. CDR3 coding DNA: TGTGCCAGCTCACCACCGTCCCAGGGGAAGAACACTGAAGCTTTCTTT. V is TRBV18 and J is TRBJ1-1, with D possibly TRBD1 on 6 matching bases. Germline V gives CDR1 KGHSH, CDR2 LQKENI. Between the trimmed V and J ends, which lost 0 bases and 1 base, there was a span of 12 bases. The CDR3 length is 16 residues.

The CDR3 nucleotides are TGTGCCAGCAGCTTGGCGTCCGGGGGACAGGTTGGGTTAGTGCAGTTCTTC. Translated: CASSLASGGQVGLVQFF. J is TRBJ2-1 and V is TRBV7-9, with 8 bases matching TRBD1. With V trimmed by 3 bases and J by 12 bases, 19 bases remained unmatched. The germline V gene encodes CDR1 SEHNR and CDR2 FQNEAQ (reference sequence). The CDR3 has 17 amino acids.

The chain links TRBV10-2 to TRBJ2-7, with 13 bases aligning to TRBD2. The CDR3 extends over 17 amino acids. The germline V gene has CDR1 WSHSY and CDR2 SAAADI. V shed 8 bases, J shed 0 bases, and the junction held 10 bases outside the gene matches. The CDR3 spells CASGGRLAGGRSYEQYF. DNA of the CDR3: TGCGCCAGCGGTGGGAGACTAGCGGGAGGTCGCTCCTACGAGCAGTACTTC.

The V and J genes are TRBV7-9 and TRBJ1-2; 7 positions match TRBD1. With 5 bases clipped from V and 1 base from J, the junction kept 7 bases outside the gene matches. Per germline, CDR1 SEHNR and CDR2 FQNEAQ (reference sequence). This CDR3 is built from 15 residues. CDR3 sequence reads: CASSLTGVYNYGYTF. The CDR3 DNA follows: TGTGCCAGCAGCCTAACAGGGGTGTATAACTATGGCTACACCTTC.

V gene TRBV5-1 combines with J gene TRBJ2-3; 7 bases are a match to TRBD2. CDR1 is SGHRS, CDR2 YFSETQ, per germline. The CDR3 consists of 17 residues. Trimming removed 1 base from V and 6 bases from J; junction bases left unmatched: 14. Here the CDR3 reads CASSLNPSGQPGDTQYF. CDR3 coding DNA: TGCGCCAGCAGCTTGAATCCTAGCGGTCAGCCGGGGGATACGCAGTATTTT.

The V gene is TRBV4-3, the J gene TRBJ2-7, with 13 positions matching TRBD2. The length of the CDR3 is 18 residues. CDR1 and CDR2 (germline): LGHNA, YSLEER. After removal of 3 bases from V and 2 bases from J, the junction contained 10 bases not matched to a gene. The CDR3 region has the DNA TGCGCCAGCAGCCACTTATTGGGGACTAGCGGGACTACCTACGAGCAGTACTTC. Translating gives CASSHLLGTSGTTYEQYF.

The table lists this clone with a count of one. The genes are TRBV7-2 and TRBJ2-7; TRBD2 might be the D (5 bases). Trimming took off 2 bases at V and 2 bases at J, with 13 bases between the two ends. This CDR3 contains 15 residues. Per the germline V gene, CDR1 is SGHTA and CDR2 is FQGNSA. CDR3 coding DNA: TGTGCCAGCAGCTTAATGGACTCCGAGGCCTACGAGCAGTACTTC. Residues: CASSLMDSEAYEQYF.

V usage is TRBV4-2 and J usage is TRBJ2-7; 8 bases agree with TRBD1. CDR1 LGHNA and CDR2 YNFKEQ come from the germline V gene. Trimming at V came to 4 bases and at J to 4 bases, leaving 6 bases not matched to a gene. The CDR3 runs to 14 residues. The CDR3 sequence is CASSPGQGIYEQYF. CDR3 DNA sequence: TGTGCCAGCAGCCCTGGACAGGGCATTTACGAGCAGTACTTC.

The chain combines TRBV7-2 with TRBJ2-1, with 8 positions matching TRBD2. CDR1 SGHTA and CDR2 FQGNSA come from the germline V gene. V lost 5 bases to trimming and J lost 4 bases; unmatched junction nucleotides: 10. This CDR3 spans 16 amino acids. The CDR3 loop is CASSPPSSGLYNEQFF. CDR3 nucleotides: TGTGCCAGCAGCCCACCTTCTAGCGGGTTATACAATGAGCAGTTCTTC.

The V call is TRBV19, the J call TRBJ1-2; D is ambiguous. The ends were cut back, 9 bases at V and 5 bases at J, with 13 bases in the middle. The CDR3 extends over 12 amino acids. Germline V gives CDR1 LNHDA, CDR2 SQIVND (reference sequence). This CDR3 is CASHSSSYGYTF. CDR3 in DNA: TGTGCCAGCCATAGCAGCAGTTATGGCTACACCTTC.

The chain links TRBV6-6 to TRBJ1-5; D is perhaps TRBD1 (6 bases). The V end lost 8 bases, the J end lost 4 bases, and 12 bases lay between the germline ends. Germline CDR1 MNHNY, CDR2 SVGAGI (reference sequence). The CDR3 runs to 13 residues. DNA for the CDR3: TGTGCCAGCGCAAGTCAGGGGAATCAGCCCCAGCATTTT. It is translated as CASASQGNQPQHF.

This chain links TRBV6-5 with TRBJ1-1; 7 nucleotides line up with TRBD1. The CDR3 contains 15 residues. Germline V gene sequence: CDR1 MNHEY, CDR2 SVGAGI. Trimming took 6 bases from V and 3 from J; bases not matched to a gene: 10. CDR3 coding DNA: TGTGCCAGCAGGGGATTGAAGGGGGCGGACACTGAAGCTTTCTTT. Its protein is CASRGLKGADTEAFF.

The V gene is TRBV4-2, the J gene TRBJ2-1, with D unresolved. CDR1 is LGHNA and CDR2 is YNFKEQ in the germline V gene. This CDR3 comprises 17 residues. Trimming pared 0 bases from V and 9 bases from J, leaving 21 bases between. The CDR3 loop reads CASSQDLSPVYYFEQFF. For the CDR3, the DNA is TGTGCCAGCAGCCAAGATTTAAGCCCCGTGTATTATTTTGAGCAGTTCTTC.

This rearrangement joins TRBV5-6 to TRBJ2-5; no reliable D call. There are 13 residues in the CDR3. Per the germline V gene, CDR1 is SGHDT and CDR2 is YYEEEE. The ends were cut back, 0 bases at V and 7 bases at J, with 10 bases in the middle. The CDR3 DNA sequence: TGTGCCAGCAGCTTGGTTGGGCAGAGGACCCAGTACTTC. It is translated as CASSLVGQRTQYF.

This clone has just one count. This chain uses TRBV5-1 with TRBJ2-3; 12 nucleotides agree with TRBD2. V shed 4 bases and J 5 bases; nucleotides not matched to a gene: 5. The V gene's germline CDR1 is SGHRS and CDR2 YFSETQ. The CDR3 has 15 amino acids. CDR3 amino acids: CASSLAGGPEDTQYF. The DNA of the CDR3 is TGCGCCAGCAGCCTAGCGGGGGGGCCAGAAGATACGCAGTATTTT.

This sequence joins TRBV27 and TRBJ1-6; D gene ambiguous. The length of the CDR3 is 12 residues. Germline V gene sequence: CDR1 MNHEY, CDR2 SMNVEV (reference sequence). Trimming took off 6 bases at V and 4 bases at J, with 4 bases between the two ends. Written as DNA, the CDR3 is TGTGCCAGCAGCATGTATAATTCACCCCTCCACTTT. Protein: CASSMYNSPLHF.

The V call is TRBV19, the J call TRBJ1-3; possibly TRBD1 for D (6 bases). There are 14 residues in the CDR3. Trimming took off 6 bases at V and 3 bases at J, with 12 bases between the two ends. Germline CDR1 and CDR2: LNHDA and SQIVND (reference sequence). The CDR3 sequence: CASSPDSFGNTIYF. CDR3 nucleotides: TGTGCCAGTAGCCCGGACAGTTTTGGAAACACCATATATTTT.

The chain has TRBV7-9 and TRBJ1-2; D remains unclear. This CDR3 spans 16 amino acids. CDR1 and CDR2 (germline): SEHNR, FQNEAQ (reference sequence). The V end was cut by 4 bases, the J end by 6 bases, with 21 bases between. CDR3 sequence: CASSSPLNQAGDGYTF. As DNA, the CDR3 is TGTGCCAGCAGCTCACCCCTGAATCAGGCAGGCGATGGCTACACCTTC.

The chain links TRBV10-3 to TRBJ2-1, with 7 bases aligning to TRBD2. Per germline, CDR1 ENHRY and CDR2 SYGVKD. V trimming: 5 bases; J trimming: 2 bases; junction bases outside the gene matches: 3. The CDR3 is 14 residues long. CDR3 sequence (DNA): TGTGCCATCAGTTGGGGGACTACCTACAATGAGCAGTTCTTC. Translated: CAISWGTTYNEQFF.